These 23 T cell receptor beta chains were sequenced from one sample in a study of regulatory T cells in long-lasting Graves disease. Arm-PCR with iRepertoire HTBI primers amplified the CDR3 regions for these TCR beta libraries. TCRdb ran MiXCR on the multiplex PCR reads and lists one entry per CDR3 protein. Of roughly 430,000 distinct CDR3 sequences listed, about a sixth were seen once; the top ten hold about 10%. Documented time point: newly diagnosed GD, antithyroid drugs for less than 3 months. The TCR library was made from RNA that had been extracted from PBMCs in TRIzol. The same data also went into a second study, on T cells in Graves' hyperthyroidism and ophthalmopathy.

The source was peripheral blood mononuclear cells (PBMCs), collected at new diagnosis, from a patient treated with antithyroid drugs. The source is a woman aged 30 to 39 with Graves disease.

This clonotype occurred a few times. The chain combines TRBV28 with TRBJ2-5; 10 positions agree with TRBD1. The CDR3 is 15 residues long. CDR1 is MDHEN, CDR2 SYDVKM, per germline. J was trimmed by 5 bases and V by 3 bases; bases with no gene match: 6. CDR3 protein: CASSLTGTGDETQYF. CDR3 DNA: TGTGCCAGCAGTTTGACCGGGACAGGGGATGAGACCCAGTACTTC.

The rearrangement links TRBV12-3 or TRBV12-4 to TRBJ2-1, with 10 bases identical to TRBD2. The CDR3 length is 13 residues. J lost 5 bases, V lost 8 bases, and 3 bases had no gene match. The CDR3 protein is CASWGLANNEQFF. CDR3 in DNA: TGTGCCAGCTGGGGACTAGCGAACAATGAGCAGTTCTTC.

This clonotype was observed at least ten times. The CDR3 loop reads CASSRSRTREETQYF. The CDR3 coding sequence is TGTGCCAGCAGCCGCTCTCGGACTAGAGAAGAGACCCAGTACTTC. The chain has TRBV14 and TRBJ2-5; TRBD2 agrees at 7 bases. Germline CDR1 and CDR2: SGHDN and FVKESK. The CDR3 loop spans 15 amino acids. With V trimmed by 4 bases and J by 3 bases, 8 bases remained unmatched.

The sample holds many counts of this clonotype. The chain recombines TRBV5-1 with TRBJ1-3, with D unresolved. With 2 bases removed from V and 2 bases from J, the gap between germline ends came to 8 bases. Germline lookup yields CDR1 SGHRS and CDR2 YFSETQ. The CDR3 is made up of 14 amino acids. In nucleotides, the CDR3 is TGCGCCAGCAGCTTAGGAGACGCTGGAAACACCATATATTTT. It codes for CASSLGDAGNTIYF.

The V and J genes are TRBV7-2 and TRBJ1-2, with 10 bases lining up with TRBD1. The CDR3 consists of 15 residues. Germline-derived CDR1 and CDR2 are SGHTA and FQGNSA. With V trimmed by 2 bases and J by 8 bases, 8 bases remained unmatched. CDR3 sequence: CASSLTGTGERGYTF. In DNA form, the CDR3 reads TGTGCCAGCAGCTTAACCGGGACAGGGGAACGCGGCTACACCTTC.

Concerning this clonotype: This clone may be a read error of a much larger clone one base away. The CDR3 protein is CASSLGPFNEQCF. The CDR3 bases are TGTGCCAGCAGCTTAGGGCCTTTTAACGAGCAGTGCTTC. V is TRBV11-3 and J is TRBJ2-7; D remains ambiguous. Germline CDR1 reads SGHNT; CDR2 reads YENEEA. The CDR3 consists of 13 residues.

On this clonotype: A much larger clone differs from this one at a single base, so this may be a read error. The chain combines TRBV7-2 with TRBJ1-2; D is undetermined. Trimming removed 5 bases from V and 3 bases from J, with 16 bases in between. The germline CDR1 and CDR2 sequences are SGHTA and FQGNSA. This CDR3 contains 15 residues. This CDR3 reads CASSPWVSPDYGYTF. CDR3 DNA sequence: TGTGCCAGCAGCCCGTGGGTTTCCCCCGACTATGGCTACACCTTC.

This clonotype appeared many times. The CDR3 bases are TGCGCCAGCAGCTCCCGGAGGGGCTCCTACAATGAGCAGTTCTTC. Protein sequence: CASSSRRGSYNEQFF. The chain carries TRBV5-1 and TRBJ2-1; TRBD2 is a possible D gene (6 bases). CDR3 length equals 15 residues. V was cut by 3 bases and J by 0 bases, with 10 bases left in between. Germline V gives CDR1 SGHRS, CDR2 YFSETQ.

This clonotype was picked up many times. This rearrangement joins TRBV20-1 to TRBJ2-1; TRBD2 is a possible D gene (6 bases). The CDR3 is 12 amino acids. Looked up from germline, CDR1 is DFQATT and CDR2 is SNEGSKA (reference sequence). V was trimmed by 6 bases and J by 8 bases, leaving 14 bases between them. In nucleotides, the CDR3 is TGCAGTGCGGGAGGTCATCTCCATGAGCAGTTCTTC. It yields the protein CSAGGHLHEQFF.

The V gene is TRBV4-1, the J gene TRBJ1-2; 7 positions agree with TRBD1. The length of the CDR3 is 16 residues. The germline gives CDR1 MGHRA, CDR2 YSYEKL. After removal of 1 base from V and 5 bases from J, the junction contained 10 bases not matched to a gene. The CDR3 loop reads CASSQVPTGEGYGYTF. The CDR3 DNA sequence: TGCGCCAGCAGCCAAGTTCCCACAGGGGAAGGATATGGCTACACCTTC.

This clonotype has a handful of counts. This chain uses TRBV12-3 or TRBV12-4 with TRBJ2-2, with unresolved D. The CDR3 consists of 15 residues. Trimming stripped 3 bases from V and 6 bases from J, with 14 bases between. Here the CDR3 DNA reads TGTGCCAGCAGTTTCTTCGGGTTTTTGGCCGGGGAGCTGTTTTTT. Translating it yields CASSFFGFLAGELFF.

Ten or more counts support this clonotype. This chain links TRBV28 with TRBJ1-2, with D possibly matching TRBD1 (5 bases). Trimming removed 5 bases from V and 4 bases from J, with 14 bases in between. Germline V CDR1 and CDR2: MDHEN, SYDVKM. This CDR3 has 14 amino acids. The DNA of the CDR3 is TGTGCCAGCAGTCCCAGGGAGGGCCTCTATGGCTACACCTTC. It translates to CASSPREGLYGYTF.

This clonotype has a count of ten or more. The chain has TRBV20-1 and TRBJ1-2, with 8 nucleotides matching TRBD1. This CDR3 has 11 amino acids. The J segment lost 13 bases and the V segment lost 5 bases, leaving 9 bases of the junction unmatched. Germline loops: CDR1 DFQATT, CDR2 SNEGSKA (reference sequence). CDR3 in DNA: TGCAGTGCTCCGGACAGGGAGGTCTGCACCTTC. Translation: CSAPDREVCTF.

The CDR3 spells CATSEGQTNTGELFF. CDR3 DNA sequence: TGTGCCACCAGCGAGGGACAGACGAACACCGGGGAGCTGTTTTTT. The genes are TRBV15 and TRBJ2-2; the match to TRBD1 covers 7 bases. Unmatched junction bases numbered 3, after V lost 5 bases and J lost 0 bases. The CDR3 totals 15 residues. Germline lookup yields CDR1 LNHNV and CDR2 YYDKDF (reference sequence).

There are a few counts of this clonotype. This chain joins TRBV5-1 and TRBJ2-5; 11 bases fit TRBD2. The CDR3 runs 16 residues. J gave up 4 bases and V 2 bases, and 7 bases lay outside the gene matches. The germline V gene has CDR1 SGHRS and CDR2 YFSETQ. CDR3 coding DNA: TGCGCCAGCAGCTTACTAGCGGGGGCCGTGGGAGAGACCCAGTACTTC. Its protein is CASSLLAGAVGETQYF.

Comment on this clonotype: A much larger clonotype is one base distant, so this may be a read error. The gene calls are TRBV18 and TRBJ1-6, with D possibly being TRBD1 (6 bases). Germline V gene lookup returns CDR1 KGHSH and CDR2 LQKENI. The CDR3 has 14 amino acids. The CDR3 is CASSPRTVSSPPHF. Here the CDR3 DNA reads TGTGCCAGCTCACCACGGACAGTATCCTCACCCCCCCACTTT.

This clonotype was detected many times. V and J are TRBV7-8 and TRBJ1-1, with D maybe TRBD1 (5 bases). The CDR3 covers 17 residues. The V end was cut by 5 bases, the J end by 8 bases, with 27 bases between. The V gene's germline CDR1 is SGHVS and CDR2 FQNEAQ. This CDR3 is CASSPPEAFLGEHEAFF. Written as DNA, the CDR3 is TGTGCCAGCAGCCCACCCGAGGCGTTTTTAGGGGAACACGAAGCTTTCTTT.

In this sample, this clonotype turned up many times. The genes are TRBV20-1 and TRBJ2-7; 10 positions match TRBD2. V lost 3 bases, J lost 7 bases, and 12 bases stayed unmatched. Looked up from germline, CDR1 is DFQATT and CDR2 is SNEGSKA (reference sequence). CDR3 length: 15 amino acids. The CDR3 coding sequence is TGCAGTGCTAGCTTCCTGGCTAGCGGGAGTGAAGAGCAGTACTTC. It encodes CSASFLASGSEEQYF.

Many counts were recorded for this clonotype. The gene calls are TRBV28 and TRBJ2-5, with D maybe TRBD2 (6 bases). This CDR3 has 18 amino acids. V gave up 6 bases and J gave up 2 bases, with 25 bases separating them. The germline CDR1 and CDR2 sequences are MDHEN and SYDVKM. CDR3 nucleotide sequence: TGTGCCAGCAGCCCAAGTTCGGGACTTCTGGGGTGGCAAGAGACCCAGTACTTC. Translating gives CASSPSSGLLGWQETQYF.

In this sample, this clonotype turned up many times. The gene calls are TRBV15 and TRBJ2-1; possible D gene TRBD2, 6 bases. Germline V gives CDR1 LNHNV, CDR2 YYDKDF (reference sequence). The CDR3 runs to 17 residues. V lost 0 bases and J lost 2, with 14 bases in between. The CDR3 DNA reads TGTGCCACCAGCAGAGATCGGCGGGGCTCAACCTACAATGAGCAGTTCTTC. Translation: CATSRDRRGSTYNEQFF.

This clonotype was detected only a few times. This chain connects TRBV12-3 or TRBV12-4 to TRBJ1-2, with D hard to call. This CDR3 contains 13 residues. V lost 7 bases to trimming and J lost 2 bases, with 11 bases between them. The CDR3 protein is CASTSSPNYGYTF. The CDR3 DNA follows: TGTGCCAGCACTTCTTCCCCGAACTATGGCTACACCTTC.

This clonotype was detected ten times or more. The chain couples TRBV7-2 to TRBJ2-7; 10 nucleotides agree with TRBD1. Unmatched junction bases numbered 15, after V lost 5 bases and J lost 2 bases. The CDR3 runs 18 residues. CDR1 SGHTA and CDR2 FQGNSA come from the germline V gene. The CDR3 bases are TGTGCCAGCAGCCTCCGGGACAGGGGCTCGTTATTTACCTACGAGCAGTACTTC. This translates into CASSLRDRGSLFTYEQYF.

Comment on this clonotype: The junction shows a germline mismatch at one end, possibly a read error. This chain connects TRBV5-1 to TRBJ2-3; D is perhaps TRBD1 (6 bases). The J call may be wrong; the DNA end is better matched by TRBJ1-1. The CDR3 has 14 amino acids. CDR1 and CDR2 from the germline V gene are SGHRS and YFSETQ. The CDR3, as DNA: TGCGCCAGCAGCTGGGGGGCGGGGAACACTAAAGCTTTCTTT. This gives the protein CASSWGAGNTKAFF.